This T cell receptor beta chain is drawn from a study of early T cells in non-severe SARS-CoV-2 infection. Tagging with unique molecular identifiers was applied to individual cDNA molecules. TCRdb re-called the 5' RACE reads through MiXCR, storing one row per CDR3 protein. The top ten clones hold approximately 6% of a sample with some 90,000 distinct CDR3 sequences, 15% of them seen once. This clonotype was seen at least ten times. This CDR3 comprises 16 residues. Losses at the gene ends were 5 bases for V and 11 bases for J; bases not matched to a gene: 13. The germline V gene encodes CDR1 SGHAT and CDR2 FQNNGV.

Sequencing was done on a sample of whole blood. This chain links TRBV11-2 with TRBJ1-6; 9 nucleotides match TRBD1. The TCR was taken from an adult who was a healthcare worker with PCR-confirmed SARS-CoV-2 infection or an uninfected control (not recorded which). The chain's CDR3 is CASSAEPGQGAPPLHF. For the CDR3, the DNA is TGTGCCAGCAGCGCAGAGCCGGGACAGGGTGCGCCACCCCTCCACTTT.